This T cell receptor (beta chain) was retrieved from a study of shared clonotypes between healthy human individuals. Notes on the study in general: Genetic and exposure-history diversity was limited by the small donor number. Lower generation probabilities were found for non-shared clonotypes than for those shared by all four donors.

In the case of this clone: The antigen is undetermined. The sample has other DNA sequences that encode this CDR3 too.

Germline V gene lookup returns CDR1 SGDLS and CDR2 YYNGEE. The V end was cut by 2 bases, the J end by 0 bases, with 10 bases between. This CDR3 has 15 residues. TCRdb's table, derived via immunoSEQ multiplex PCR, lists solely in-frame clones and lacks some. Seen here are some 2,400,000 clones, around 95% observed once, and the top ten hold 0.1% to 0.15%. The chain has TRBV9 and TRBJ2-3; possible D gene TRBD2, 6 bases. The sample comprised naive CD4+ T cells sorted from blood. Indicated subset: CD45RA+ positively selected. This receptor was taken from a young man in good health. The DNA for the CDR3 is TGTGCCAGCAGCGTTGGGGGGAGGAGCACAGATACGCAGTATTTT. It codes for CASSVGGRSTDTQYF.